The T cell receptor (beta chain) under discussion was sequenced for a study of cytomegalovirus exposure and HLA in healthy donors. The PCR used 60 Vbeta and 13 Jbeta primers. In the authors' methods: In a later analysis, of around 85 million unique beta chains, some 10 million appeared in at least two donors. Only in-frame clones appear in the TCRdb table, and some are missing; sequencing was by immunoSEQ multiplex PCR. The D gene and trimming were derived from the DNA, and the V and J assignments and clone size from that table. The sample includes roughly 190,000 clones, roughly 80% of them seen just once. The CDR3 is 13 amino acids. V shed 5 bases, J shed 4 bases, and the junction held 4 bases outside the gene matches. Germline CDR1 reads MNHEY; CDR2 reads SMNVEV (reference sequence). Broader study findings: Trimming of TCR beta V- and J-genes showed a link, identified in a later analysis, to a missense DCLRE1C variant. The productive fraction for most TCR beta V segments was about 90% or about 30% in an earlier analysis.

Comment on this clone: Its antigen is not known.

Sequences were obtained from PBMCs. The TCR comes from a female donor in good health and CMV-seronegative. This chain connects TRBV27 to TRBJ1-2; 7 nucleotides line up with TRBD1. CDR3 in DNA: TGTGCCAGCAGTAGGGACAGAACCTATGGCTACACCTTC. Translated, it gives CASSRDRTYGYTF.